The 24 T cell receptor beta chains below were found in one sample sequenced in a study of CD8+ T cells in alopecia areata (dated by TCRdb to between 2018 and 2020). Preparation of the library involved the immunoSEQ multiplex PCR assay. RNA was extracted from all samples and reverse transcribed into cDNA as template for TCR sequencing. TCRdb retrieved this table from immuneACCESS and kept in-frame rearrangements only. Not all clones are present; in checked studies, unresolved V genes account for under half, and no reason is known for the remainder. The sample data list about 82,000 clones, and around 54% of these were observed just once. 5.7% of the sample goes to the ten largest clones. The sequencing input was NKG2D-high CD8+ T cells sorted from blood. In light of the paper, this sample's cell subset or site label describes: sorted CD8+ NKG2D-high blood T cells. These receptors were obtained from a human donor with alopecia areata.

This chain connects TRBV27 to TRBJ1-6; no firm D call. From germline, CDR1 is MNHEY and CDR2 SMNVEV (reference sequence). This CDR3 spans 13 amino acids. Trimming cost V 0 bases and J 7 bases, with 4 bases left between them. CDR3 coding DNA: TGTGCCAGCAGTTTATCGGAGAATTCACCCCTCCACTTT. Protein product: CASSLSENSPLHF.

This clone was seen once. The rearrangement links TRBV5-6 to TRBJ2-7; D may be TRBD1 (6 bases). In germline, CDR1 is SGHDT, CDR2 YYEEEE. The CDR3 runs 15 residues. V was pared by 1 base and J by 2 bases, with 13 bases between. CDR3 amino acids: CASSLSQGLTYEQYF. For the CDR3, the DNA is TGTGCCAGCAGCTTGTCCCAGGGGTTAACCTACGAGCAGTACTTC.

The table lists this clone with a count of one. This rearrangement joins TRBV27 to TRBJ2-7; the D call may be TRBD1 or TRBD2 (5 bases each). V was trimmed by 5 bases and J by 6 bases, leaving 17 bases between them. The CDR3 contains 14 residues. Germline loops: CDR1 MNHEY, CDR2 SMNVEV (reference sequence). The CDR3: CASSTTTERGEQYF. CDR3 DNA sequence: TGTGCCAGCAGTACGACGACGGAGAGGGGCGAGCAGTACTTC.

The rearrangement links TRBV30 to TRBJ2-1; no firm D call. This CDR3 contains 12 residues. Trimming took off 1 base at V and 8 bases at J, with 9 bases between the two ends. Germline V gives CDR1 GTSNPN, CDR2 SVGIG (reference sequence). The CDR3 reads CAWSARRDEQFF. The CDR3 DNA sequence: TGTGCCTGGAGTGCCCGACGGGATGAGCAGTTCTTC.

The chain recombines TRBV29-1 with TRBJ2-2; no reliable D call. Between the trimmed V and J ends, which lost 1 base and 2 bases, there was a span of 5 bases. CDR3 length: 13 amino acids. Germline V gives CDR1 SQVTM, CDR2 ANQGSEA. The CDR3, as DNA: TGCAGCGTTGAAGGCGGAAACACCGGGGAGCTGTTTTTT. Translating it yields CSVEGGNTGELFF.

The V gene is TRBV4-3, the J gene TRBJ2-3; D is undetermined. Germline CDR1 and CDR2: LGHNA and YSLEER. The length of the CDR3 is 12 residues. V lost 0 bases, J lost 5 bases, and 3 bases lay in between. CDR3 sequence (DNA): TGCGCCAGCAGCCAAGATCGAGATACGCAGTATTTT. This codes for CASSQDRDTQYF.

The CDR3 loop is CSVVGQVSYEQYF. CDR3 nucleotide sequence: TGCAGCGTTGTAGGGCAGGTGTCTTACGAGCAGTACTTC. The rearrangement links TRBV29-1 to TRBJ2-7, with D unresolved. V was shortened by 4 bases and J by 4 bases, with 14 bases between the two germline ends. Germline CDR1 and CDR2: SQVTM and ANQGSEA. This CDR3 has 13 residues.

The chain carries TRBV4-1 and TRBJ1-1; no definite D call. Trimming removed 0 bases at V and 7 bases at J, with 18 bases between. Germline-derived CDR1 and CDR2 are MGHRA and YSYEKL. This CDR3 has 16 residues. CDR3 region: CASSQDTTREWGEAFF. In DNA, the CDR3 is TGCGCCAGCAGCCAAGATACAACCCGGGAGTGGGGTGAAGCTTTCTTT.

This chain links TRBV27 with TRBJ1-2; tentative D call: TRBD1 (6 bases). Trimming removed 6 bases from V and 4 bases from J, with 12 bases in between. The CDR3 sequence is 13 residues long. The germline CDR1 and CDR2 sequences are MNHEY and SMNVEV (reference sequence). CDR3 region: CASRGDRPYGYTF. DNA of the CDR3: TGTGCCAGCAGGGGTGACAGGCCCTATGGCTACACCTTC.

This clone was seen only a few times. The CDR3 nucleotides are TGTGCCAGCAGTTTAGACGGCCTGGCGGGGGGAGATACGCAGTATTTT. It specifies CASSLDGLAGGDTQYF. The V call is TRBV27, the J call TRBJ2-3; 8 bases line up with TRBD2. Germline CDR1 and CDR2: MNHEY and SMNVEV (reference sequence). The CDR3 extends over 16 amino acids. V shed 2 bases, J shed 5 bases, and the junction held 9 bases outside the gene matches.

The V gene is TRBV11-2, the J gene TRBJ2-7; D gene uncertain. V was trimmed by 5 bases and J by 4 bases, leaving 9 bases between them. The CDR3 runs to 12 residues. The germline V gene encodes CDR1 SGHAT and CDR2 FQNNGV. DNA for the CDR3: TGTGCCAGCAGCACGGACGGATACGAGCAGTACTTC. This sequence encodes CASSTDGYEQYF.

The V and J genes are TRBV7-9 and TRBJ2-3; D may be TRBD1 (6 bases). In germline, CDR1 is SEHNR, CDR2 FQNEAQ (reference sequence). Trimming pared 5 bases from V and 10 bases from J, leaving 19 bases between. The CDR3 has 14 residues. The DNA of the CDR3 is TGTGCCAGCAGCCCCAGAAGAAAGGGACAAGCGCAGTATTTT. This codes for CASSPRRKGQAQYF.

This clone is a singleton in its sample. The V call is TRBV15, the J call TRBJ2-1; TRBD1 agrees at 10 bases. Germline V CDR1 and CDR2: LNHNV, YYDKDF (reference sequence). The CDR3 contains 13 residues. Trimming cost V 10 bases and J 3 bases; bases outside gene matches: 3. CDR3 sequence reads: CAIRDRGYNEQFF. DNA of the CDR3: TGTGCCATCCGGGACAGGGGCTACAATGAGCAGTTCTTC.

The chain is built from TRBV6-6 and TRBJ2-5; D is possibly TRBD2 (6 bases). The CDR3 runs to 14 residues. V was shortened by 8 bases and J by 5 bases, with 18 bases between the two germline ends. Germline V lookup: CDR1 MNHNY, CDR2 SVGAGI (reference sequence). This CDR3 reads CASSTGVGRETQYF. The CDR3 DNA sequence: TGTGCCAGCTCGACGGGGGTTGGGCGGGAGACCCAGTACTTC.

This clone was seen only once. The chain carries TRBV4-1 and TRBJ2-5, with D uncertain. With 1 base removed from V and 1 base from J, the gap between germline ends came to 4 bases. Looked up from germline, CDR1 is MGHRA and CDR2 is YSYEKL. The CDR3 consists of 13 residues. The CDR3 nucleotides are TGCGCCAGCAGCCAAGTCTCCCAAGAGACCCAGTACTTC. Its protein is CASSQVSQETQYF.

This clone was seen more than once but under ten times. This chain joins TRBV6-5 and TRBJ2-1; TRBD2 is a possible D gene (6 bases). This CDR3 contains 15 residues. Germline-derived CDR1 and CDR2 are MNHEY and SVGAGI. V lost 5 bases and J lost 8, with 19 bases in between. The chain's CDR3 is CASSLGGDFLDEQFF. CDR3 nucleotide sequence: TGTGCCAGCAGTCTGGGGGGAGATTTCCTCGATGAGCAGTTCTTC.

The chain uses TRBV4-1 and TRBJ1-2; 8 positions match TRBD1. The CDR3 is 13 residues long. With V trimmed by 4 bases and J by 4 bases, 2 bases remained unmatched. CDR1 and CDR2 (germline): MGHRA, YSYEKL. The DNA of the CDR3 is TGCGCCAGCAGCCCCGACAGGGGCTATGGCTACACCTTC. Residues: CASSPDRGYGYTF.

In nucleotides, the CDR3 is TGTGCCAGCAGCCCTGGGGAGGGCGAGCAGTACTTC. As protein: CASSPGEGEQYF. The chain joins TRBV7-2 to TRBJ2-7; 7 bases are shared with TRBD2. With 5 bases clipped from V and 6 bases from J, the junction kept 4 bases outside the gene matches. CDR1 SGHTA and CDR2 FQGNSA come from the germline V gene. The CDR3 is 12 amino acids. The full variable domain, completed using reference TRBV7-2 and TRBJ2-7, is GAGVSQSPSNKVTEKGKDVELRCDPISGHTALYWYRQSLGQGLEFLIYFQGNSAPDKSGLPSDRFSAERTGGSVSTLTIQRTQQEDSAVYLCASSPGEGEQYFGPGTRLTVT.

The chain combines TRBV28 with TRBJ2-3, with D possibly being TRBD1 (5 bases). Looked up from germline, CDR1 is MDHEN and CDR2 is SYDVKM. This CDR3 is 15 amino acids long. Trimming shortened V by 2 bases and J by 1 base, and 10 bases separated the two germline ends. CDR3 sequence: CASSLRGRGTDTQYF. As DNA, the CDR3 is TGTGCCAGCAGTTTAAGGGGTCGTGGCACAGATACGCAGTATTTT. The full variable domain, its missing parts supplied by reference TRBV28 and TRBJ2-3, is DVKVTQSSRYLVKRTGEKVFLECVQDMDHENMFWYRQDPGLGLRLIYFSYDVKMKEKGDIPEGYSVSREKKERFSLILESASTNQTSMYLCASSLRGRGTDTQYFGPGTRLTVL.

The CDR3 here is CASSMDGRYTF. The DNA for the CDR3 is TGTGCCAGTAGTATGGACGGGCGCTACACCTTC. The rearrangement links TRBV19 to TRBJ1-2; no firm D call. Germline values: CDR1 LNHDA, CDR2 SQIVND (reference sequence). Trimming pared 3 bases from V and 9 bases from J, leaving 8 bases between. This CDR3 region has 11 residues.

The table lists this clone with a few counts. The chain couples TRBV29-1 to TRBJ2-7; D might be TRBD1 or TRBD2, each matching 5 bases. This CDR3 spans 13 amino acids. CDR1 SQVTM and CDR2 ANQGSEA come from the germline V gene. V lost 3 bases and J 5 bases, leaving 14 bases between the germline ends. CDR3 sequence (DNA): TGCAGCGTTGATCCAAGAGGGGTTCACGAGCAGTACTTC. Translated, it gives CSVDPRGVHEQYF.

The genes are TRBV29-1 and TRBJ1-1, with D possibly matching TRBD1 (5 bases). Looked up from germline, CDR1 is SQVTM and CDR2 is ANQGSEA. The CDR3 length is 12 residues. V was shortened by 5 bases and J by 6 bases, with 13 bases between the two germline ends. The CDR3 sequence: CSVWGGDSEAFF. The CDR3 DNA reads as TGCAGCGTTTGGGGAGGGGACTCTGAAGCTTTCTTT. Complete variable domain (other parts from reference TRBV29-1 and TRBJ1-1): SAVISQKPSRDICQRGTSLTIQCQVDSQVTMMFWYRQQPGQSLTLIATANQGSEATYESGFVIDKFPISRPNLTFSTLTVSNMSPEDSSIYLCSVWGGDSEAFFGQGTRLTVV.

The chain uses TRBV7-9 and TRBJ2-2; D is ambiguous. CDR1 is SEHNR and CDR2 is FQNEAQ in the germline V gene (reference sequence). There are 15 residues in the CDR3. Trimming took 1 base from V and 6 from J, leaving 12 bases between them. CDR3 nucleotide sequence: TGTGCCAGCAGCTTAGTTGAGACCACAGCCGGGGAGCTGTTTTTT. Protein product: CASSLVETTAGELFF. Supplemented by reference TRBV7-9 and TRBJ2-2, the full variable domain reads DTGVSQNPRHKITKRGQNVTFRCDPISEHNRLYWYRQTLGQGPEFLTYFQNEAQLEKSRLLSDRFSAERPKGSFSTLEIQRTEQGDSAMYLCASSLVETTAGELFFGEGSRLTVL.

As for this clone: One junction end does not reproduce the germline sequence, and a read error may be involved. The chain recombines TRBV29-1 with TRBJ1-5; D ambiguous. This CDR3 has 12 residues. CDR1 and CDR2 (germline): SQVTM, ANQGSEA. The DNA for the CDR3 is TGCAGCGTGATGGTAGGCAACCAGCCCCAGCATTTT. Residues: CSVMVGNQPQHF.